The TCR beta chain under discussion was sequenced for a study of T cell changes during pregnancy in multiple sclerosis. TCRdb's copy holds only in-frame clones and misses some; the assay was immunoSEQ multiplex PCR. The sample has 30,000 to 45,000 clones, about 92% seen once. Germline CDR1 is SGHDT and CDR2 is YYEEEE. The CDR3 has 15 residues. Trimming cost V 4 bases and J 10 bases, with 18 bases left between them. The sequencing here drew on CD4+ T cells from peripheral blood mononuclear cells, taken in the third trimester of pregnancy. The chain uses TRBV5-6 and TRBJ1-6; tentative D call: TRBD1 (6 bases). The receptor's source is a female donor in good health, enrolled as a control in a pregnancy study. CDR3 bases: TGTGCCAGCAGCCCATGGACAGTCATTGGGTCACCCCTCCACTTT. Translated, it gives CASSPWTVIGSPLHF. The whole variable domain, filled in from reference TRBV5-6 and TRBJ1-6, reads DAGVTQSPTHLIKTRGQQVTLRCSPKSGHDTVSWYQQALGQGPQFIFQYYEEEERQRGNFPDRFSGHQFPNYSSELNVNALLLGDSALYLCASSPWTVIGSPLHFGNGTRLTVT.